The 17 T cell receptor beta chains given below trace back to one sample, sequenced in a study of technical replicates of blood from several donors. Assay used: immunoSEQ multiplex PCR; TCRdb lists only in-frame clones, some missing. The repertoire holds 75,000 to 100,000 clones, roughly 94% seen once, with about 0.3% in the top ten. The sequencing sample was made of T cells isolated from PBMCs. These receptors came from a human donor in good health.

This sequence joins TRBV6-6 and TRBJ2-7; D is unclear. Germline CDR1 reads MNHNY; CDR2 reads SVGAGI (reference sequence). This CDR3 spans 12 amino acids. V was pared by 2 bases and J by 3 bases, with 5 bases between. This CDR3 reads CASSYGLYEQYF. CDR3 coding DNA: TGTGCCAGCAGTTACGGGCTCTACGAGCAGTACTTC.

Here the CDR3 reads CASSDPGGPNSPLHF. The CDR3, as DNA: TGTGCCAGCAGTGACCCAGGGGGGCCCAATTCACCCCTCCACTTT. The rearrangement links TRBV6-1 to TRBJ1-6, with 7 bases lining up with TRBD1. Germline assignment: CDR1 MNHNS and CDR2 SASEGT. CDR3 length equals 15 residues. The J segment lost 7 bases and the V segment lost 3 bases, leaving 6 bases of the junction unmatched.

This chain joins TRBV7-9 and TRBJ2-7, with D possibly matching TRBD1 (6 bases). The CDR3 contains 13 residues. V lost 4 bases to trimming and J lost 5 bases, with 12 bases between them. CDR1 is SEHNR, CDR2 FQNEAQ, per germline (reference sequence). Here the CDR3 reads CASSYSNRDEQYF. The CDR3 DNA reads TGTGCCAGCAGCTATTCTAACAGGGACGAGCAGTACTTC.

The chain joins TRBV28 to TRBJ2-5, with D possibly being TRBD2 (6 bases). Germline values: CDR1 MDHEN, CDR2 SYDVKM. CDR3 length: 16 amino acids. Trimming pared 3 bases from V and 0 bases from J, leaving 14 bases between. CDR3 residues: CASSFTGRGYQETQYF. The CDR3 DNA follows: TGTGCCAGCAGTTTTACGGGACGGGGGTACCAAGAGACCCAGTACTTC.

CDR3 in amino acids: CASSHPPGLAGGTGELFF. In DNA form, the CDR3 reads TGCGCCAGCAGCCACCCCCCGGGACTAGCGGGAGGCACCGGGGAGCTGTTTTTT. This chain links TRBV4-3 with TRBJ2-2; TRBD2 aligns across 15 bases. CDR3 length: 18 amino acids. J lost 4 bases, V lost 3 bases, and 6 bases had no gene match. Germline CDR1 reads LGHNA; CDR2 reads YSLEER.

The chain joins TRBV11-3 to TRBJ1-1, with D hard to call. The CDR3 runs 13 residues. Germline CDR1 is SGHNT and CDR2 is YENEEA. Between the trimmed V and J ends, which lost 6 bases and 1 base, there was a span of 9 bases. In nucleotides, the CDR3 is TGTGCCAGCAGTTCCGACTGGAACACTGAAGCTTTCTTT. Protein: CASSSDWNTEAFF.

The J gene is TRBJ2-1, the V gene TRBV5-6, with D possibly being TRBD2 (5 bases). The germline CDR1 and CDR2 sequences are SGHDT and YYEEEE. The V gene lost 1 base and the J gene lost 2 bases, with 16 bases spanning the gap. The CDR3 has 17 amino acids. The CDR3 DNA follows: TGTGCCAGCAGCTTGTTAAGTGGGAGTGGGGCCTACAATGAGCAGTTCTTC. Amino acid sequence: CASSLLSGSGAYNEQFF.

CDR3 DNA sequence: TGTGCCAGCAGTTACTCGGACAGTTTCTATGGCTACACCTTC. Translating it yields CASSYSDSFYGYTF. The V gene is TRBV6-5, the J gene TRBJ1-2; maybe TRBD1 (6 bases). Per germline, CDR1 MNHEY and CDR2 SVGAGI. The CDR3 has 14 residues. Trimming cost V 0 bases and J 4 bases, with 9 bases left between them.

This clone was recorded a few times. The chain carries TRBV9 and TRBJ2-1; 16 bases are shared with TRBD2. Looked up from germline, CDR1 is SGDLS and CDR2 is YYNGEE. This CDR3 spans 15 amino acids. The ends lost 2 bases at V and 10 bases at J; junction bases unmatched: 3. The CDR3: CASSVGTSGREEQFF. CDR3 nucleotide sequence: TGTGCCAGCAGCGTGGGGACTAGCGGGAGGGAAGAGCAGTTCTTC.

The genes are TRBV10-1 and TRBJ2-5; 8 bases map to TRBD2. J was trimmed by 4 bases and V by 0 bases; bases with no gene match: 7. CDR3 size: 16 residues. In germline, CDR1 is WNHNN, CDR2 SYGVQD (reference sequence). CDR3 DNA: TGCGCCAGCAGTGAGTCGAGGACTAGCTTGGTAGAGACCCAGTACTTC. As protein: CASSESRTSLVETQYF.

This chain joins TRBV11-2 and TRBJ1-4; the D gene is possibly TRBD1 (5 bases). V lost 3 bases, J lost 5 bases, and 13 bases lay in between. The length of the CDR3 is 15 residues. Germline-derived CDR1 and CDR2 are SGHAT and FQNNGV. In DNA, the CDR3 is TGTGCCAGCAGCTTCCACGGGACTGTCAATGAAAAACTGTTTTTT. The encoded protein is CASSFHGTVNEKLFF.

The chain recombines TRBV6-1 with TRBJ2-3, with 7 bases aligning to TRBD2. Looked up from germline, CDR1 is MNHNS and CDR2 is SASEGT. This CDR3 comprises 15 residues. The trim removed 8 bases at V and 3 bases at J, leaving 11 bases unmatched. CDR3: CASGRGLGSTDTQYF. The CDR3 DNA sequence: TGTGCCAGCGGGCGTGGACTAGGATCAACAGATACGCAGTATTTT.

The chain recombines TRBV5-1 with TRBJ2-3, with D maybe TRBD2 (5 bases). CDR3 length equals 17 residues. From germline, CDR1 is SGHRS and CDR2 YFSETQ. V was clipped by 1 base and J by 0 bases, with 15 bases between them. CDR3 in DNA: TGCGCCAGCAGCTTGTTGGGAAGCGGATCTAGCACAGATACGCAGTATTTT. Protein: CASSLLGSGSSTDTQYF.

The chain recombines TRBV7-8 with TRBJ2-1; 10 nucleotides agree with TRBD1. The CDR3 length is 15 residues. Germline V CDR1 and CDR2: SGHVS, FQNEAQ. J gave up 0 bases and V 4 bases, and 0 bases lay outside the gene matches. For the CDR3, the DNA is TGTGCCAGCAGCTGGACAGGGGGCTCCTACAATGAGCAGTTCTTC. Translated: CASSWTGGSYNEQFF.

With respect to this clone: The junction and the germline gene differ at one end; a read error may be behind it. The chain uses TRBV29-1 and TRBJ2-7; 10 bases fit TRBD1. The CDR3 covers 15 residues. In germline, CDR1 is SQVTM, CDR2 ANQGSEA. The CDR3 here is CSVQDFGTGDYEQYF. CDR3 in DNA: TGCAGCGTTCAAGATTTTGGGACAGGGGATTACGAGCAGTACTTC.

As DNA, the CDR3 is TGTGCCAGCAGCTCAAAACCGACTAGCGGTTACAATGAGCAGTTCTTC. Translated: CASSSKPTSGYNEQFF. V usage is TRBV7-2 and J usage is TRBJ2-1; 9 nucleotides match TRBD2. V was clipped by 4 bases and J by 4 bases; unmatched bases: 8. The germline CDR1 and CDR2 sequences are SGHTA and FQGNSA. CDR3 size: 16 residues. Full variable domain (remainder filled in from reference TRBV7-2 and TRBJ2-1): GAGVSQSPSNKVTEKGKDVELRCDPISGHTALYWYRQSLGQGLEFLIYFQGNSAPDKSGLPSDRFSAERTGGSVSTLTIQRTQQEDSAVYLCASSSKPTSGYNEQFFGPGTRLTVL.

The J gene is TRBJ1-1, the V gene TRBV7-9; D might be TRBD1 (5 bases). CDR1 and CDR2 from the germline V gene are SEHNR and FQNEAQ (reference sequence). The CDR3 totals 15 residues. V lost 1 base to trimming and J lost 1 base, with 10 bases between them. The CDR3: CASSLDGGGNTEAFF. DNA of the CDR3: TGTGCCAGCAGCTTAGACGGGGGGGGGAACACTGAAGCTTTCTTT. The variable domain in full, completed from reference TRBV7-9 and TRBJ1-1, reads DTGVSQNPRHKITKRGQNVTFRCDPISEHNRLYWYRQTLGQGPEFLTYFQNEAQLEKSRLLSDRFSAERPKGSFSTLEIQRTEQGDSAMYLCASSLDGGGNTEAFFGQGTRLTVV.